This T cell receptor (beta chain) was identified in a study of response to subunit inactivated influenza vaccine. The CDR3 runs 14 residues. Trimming pared 6 bases from V and 4 bases from J, leaving 12 bases between. Per the germline V gene, CDR1 is MNHNS and CDR2 is SASEGT. There are many counts of this clonotype. TCRdb fed the RT-PCR reads into MiXCR, producing one record per CDR3 protein. The sample shows about 830,000 distinct CDR3 sequences, about 18% of them seen only once. The sample here was PBMCs from blood, taken roughly 5 days after vaccination. The sequence was obtained from a man aged 50-60 years who received an inactivated influenza vaccine. V gene TRBV6-1 combines with J gene TRBJ2-2, with D possibly TRBD2 on 7 matching bases. The CDR3 bases are TGTGCCAGCAGAAGGGGAGGGGGCACCGGGGAGCTGTTTTTT. It specifies CASRRGGGTGELFF.